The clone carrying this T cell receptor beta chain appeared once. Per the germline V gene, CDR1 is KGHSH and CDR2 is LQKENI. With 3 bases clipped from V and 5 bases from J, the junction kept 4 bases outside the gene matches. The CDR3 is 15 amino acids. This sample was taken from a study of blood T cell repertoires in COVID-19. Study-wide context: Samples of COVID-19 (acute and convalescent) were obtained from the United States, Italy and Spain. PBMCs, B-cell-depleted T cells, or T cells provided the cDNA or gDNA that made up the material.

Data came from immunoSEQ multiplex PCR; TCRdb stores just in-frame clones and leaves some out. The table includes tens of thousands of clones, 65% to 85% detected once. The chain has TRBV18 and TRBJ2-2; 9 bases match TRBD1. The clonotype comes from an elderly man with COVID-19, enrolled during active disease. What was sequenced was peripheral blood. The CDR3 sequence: CASSPGQGTTGELFF. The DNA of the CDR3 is TGTGCCAGCTCACCCGGACAGGGGACGACCGGGGAGCTGTTTTTT.